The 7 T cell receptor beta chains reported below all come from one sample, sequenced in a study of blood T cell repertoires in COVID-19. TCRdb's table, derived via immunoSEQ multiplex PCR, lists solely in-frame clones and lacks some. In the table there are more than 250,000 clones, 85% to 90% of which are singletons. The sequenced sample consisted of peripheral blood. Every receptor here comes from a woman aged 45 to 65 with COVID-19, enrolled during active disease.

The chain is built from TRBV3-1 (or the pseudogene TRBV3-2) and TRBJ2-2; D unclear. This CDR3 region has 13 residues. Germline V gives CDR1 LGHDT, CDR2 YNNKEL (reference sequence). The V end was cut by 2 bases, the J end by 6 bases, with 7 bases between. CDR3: CASSQFPSGELFF. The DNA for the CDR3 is TGTGCCAGCAGCCAATTTCCGTCCGGGGAGCTGTTTTTT.

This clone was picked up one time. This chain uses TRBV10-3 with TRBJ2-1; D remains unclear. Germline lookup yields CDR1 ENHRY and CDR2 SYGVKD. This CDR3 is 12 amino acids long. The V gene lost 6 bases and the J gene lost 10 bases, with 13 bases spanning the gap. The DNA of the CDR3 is TGTGCCATCAGGGCCTCTGCACGCGAGCAGTTCTTC. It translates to CAIRASAREQFF.

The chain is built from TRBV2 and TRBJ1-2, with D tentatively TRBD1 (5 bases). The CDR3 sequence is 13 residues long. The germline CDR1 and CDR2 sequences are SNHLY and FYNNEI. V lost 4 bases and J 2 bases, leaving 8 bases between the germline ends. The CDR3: CASSVDTNYGYTF. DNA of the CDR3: TGTGCCAGCAGTGTGGACACGAACTATGGCTACACCTTC.

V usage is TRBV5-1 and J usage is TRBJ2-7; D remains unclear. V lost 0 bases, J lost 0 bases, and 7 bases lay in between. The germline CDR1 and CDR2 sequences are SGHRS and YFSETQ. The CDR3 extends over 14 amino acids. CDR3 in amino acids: CASSLGTDSYEQYF. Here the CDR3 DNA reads TGCGCCAGCAGCTTGGGCACAGACTCCTACGAGCAGTACTTC.

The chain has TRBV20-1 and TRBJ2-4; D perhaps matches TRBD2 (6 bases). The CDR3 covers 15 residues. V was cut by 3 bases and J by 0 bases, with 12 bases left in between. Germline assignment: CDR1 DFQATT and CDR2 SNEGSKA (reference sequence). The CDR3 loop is CSASVAGLAKNIQYF. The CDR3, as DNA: TGCAGTGCTAGTGTCGCGGGGCTAGCCAAAAACATTCAGTACTTC.

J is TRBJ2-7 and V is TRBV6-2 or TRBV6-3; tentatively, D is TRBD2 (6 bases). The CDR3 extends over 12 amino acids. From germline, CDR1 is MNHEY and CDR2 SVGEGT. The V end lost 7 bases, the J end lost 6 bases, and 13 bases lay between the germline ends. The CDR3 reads CASNPPRGEQYF. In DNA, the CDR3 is TGTGCCAGCAACCCTCCGCGGGGCGAGCAGTACTTC.

CDR3 residues: CASSDSREQYF. CDR3 DNA: TGTGCCAGCAGCGATTCCCGGGAACAGTATTTT. The V gene is TRBV9, the J gene TRBJ2-3; D possibly corresponds to TRBD2 (5 bases). V gave up 3 bases and J gave up 12 bases, with 11 bases separating them. Per the germline V gene, CDR1 is SGDLS and CDR2 is YYNGEE. The CDR3 extends over 11 amino acids.